These 10 T cell receptor beta chains share one sample of origin, sequenced in a study of blood T cell repertoires in COVID-19 (dated by TCRdb to the early 2020s). Libraries were made using the immunoSEQ multiplex PCR assay. In its TCRdb copy, this immuneACCESS table keeps in-frame sequences only and misses some clones. Where compared with another copy, unresolved V genes explain less than half of these, and the others have no known cause. Here the sample has 120,000 or so clones; roughly four fifths occur a single time. The ten largest make up approximately 3.9% of the sample. Sequenced: peripheral blood. All receptors come from a woman between 45 and 60 years old with acute or convalescent COVID-19.

The chain links TRBV21-1 to TRBJ2-7; the DNA was not used to check the table's D call, TRBD2. TRBV21-1 is a pseudogene. CDR3 length: 12 residues. The CDR3 is CASLAGSYEQYF. CDR3 sequence (DNA): TGTGCCAGTCTAGCGGGAAGCTACGAGCAGTACTTC.

The chain recombines TRBV5-1 with TRBJ1-1; 9 bases agree with TRBD1. The CDR3 spans 17 residues. V was pared by 3 bases and J by 2 bases, with 11 bases of the junction left unmatched. The germline CDR1 and CDR2 sequences are SGHRS and YFSETQ. The CDR3 is CASSSGRDRVVNTEAFF. Here the CDR3 DNA reads TGCGCCAGCAGCTCCGGACGGGACAGGGTTGTCAACACTGAAGCTTTCTTT.

The V and J genes are TRBV19 and TRBJ1-2; D perhaps matches TRBD1 (6 bases). V was clipped by 6 bases and J by 1 base, with 12 bases between them. The CDR3 consists of 14 residues. Germline lookup yields CDR1 LNHDA and CDR2 SQIVND (reference sequence). CDR3 residues: CASRQDRGNYGYTF. The CDR3 DNA reads TGTGCCAGTAGGCAGGACAGAGGTAACTATGGCTACACCTTC. The whole variable domain, remainder taken from reference TRBV19 and TRBJ1-2, is DGGITQSPKYLFRKEGQNVTLSCEQNLNHDAMYWYRQDPGQGLRLIYYSQIVNDFQKGDIAEGYSVSREKKESFPLTVTSAQKNPTAFYLCASRQDRGNYGYTFGSGTRLTVV.

This clone was recorded once. The CDR3 is CASIGGSSGANVLTF. The CDR3 DNA is TGCGCCAGCATAGGCGGGAGCTCCGGGGCCAACGTCCTGACTTTC. This rearrangement joins TRBV23-1 to TRBJ2-6; 7 bases are a match to TRBD2. TRBV23-1 is annotated as an ORF whose role is uncertain. CDR3 size: 15 residues. V lost 7 bases, J lost 4 bases, and 7 bases stayed unmatched.

In this sample, this clone turned up once. This sequence joins TRBV10-3 and TRBJ1-1; D ambiguous. Trimming stripped 4 bases from V and 0 bases from J, with 12 bases between. Germline V lookup: CDR1 ENHRY, CDR2 SYGVKD. The CDR3 totals 15 residues. Written as DNA, the CDR3 is TGTGCCATCAGTGCATCGGGAGGCATGAACACTGAAGCTTTCTTT. It yields the protein CAISASGGMNTEAFF.

This chain uses TRBV5-1 with TRBJ2-2; maybe TRBD1 (6 bases). Germline loops: CDR1 SGHRS, CDR2 YFSETQ. This CDR3 comprises 14 residues. V lost 3 bases and J 5 bases, leaving 11 bases between the germline ends. The CDR3 nucleotides are TGCGCCAGCAGCTCACAGGGTGGGACCGGGGAGCTGTTTTTT. This encodes CASSSQGGTGELFF.

The chain couples TRBV12-5 to TRBJ1-5, with a possible D match to TRBD1 (6 bases). The CDR3 totals 12 residues. Germline values: CDR1 LGHNT, CDR2 FRNRAP. V lost 4 bases to trimming and J lost 7 bases, with 8 bases between them. CDR3 sequence: CASGSDRQPQHF. The CDR3 nucleotides are TGTGCTAGTGGTTCCGACAGGCAGCCCCAGCATTTT.

This rearrangement joins TRBV12-3 or TRBV12-4 to TRBJ1-1; D is perhaps TRBD1 (5 bases). V was clipped by 6 bases and J by 4 bases, with 12 bases between them. The CDR3 is 13 amino acids. CDR3 region: CASSPGSGTEAFF. In nucleotides, the CDR3 is TGTGCCAGCAGCCCAGGGTCTGGCACTGAAGCTTTCTTT.

This clone came up a few times. The V and J genes are TRBV24-1 and TRBJ1-3; D may be TRBD1 (6 bases). Germline V gene lookup returns CDR1 KGHDR and CDR2 SFDVKD. There are 16 residues in the CDR3. Trimming cost V 3 bases and J 0 bases, with 11 bases left between them. CDR3 bases: TGTGCCACCAGTGATCCGCAGGGGTCCTCTGGAAACACCATATATTTT. Its translation is CATSDPQGSSGNTIYF.

The genes are TRBV27 and TRBJ1-5; TRBD1 might be the D (6 bases). Germline V CDR1 and CDR2: MNHEY, SMNVEV (reference sequence). The CDR3 contains 17 residues. Trimming removed 2 bases at V and 0 bases at J, with 14 bases between. The CDR3 bases are TGTGCCAGCAGTTTAGTATGGGGGGGCAATAGCAATCAGCCCCAGCATTTT. It is translated as CASSLVWGGNSNQPQHF.